These 15 T cell receptor beta chains were sequenced from one sample in a study of blood T cell repertoires in COVID-19. Sequencing was performed with immunoSEQ multiplex PCR; in TCRdb, only in-frame clones are kept and a portion is missing. The sample contains some 260,000 clones, 88% of which appear only once. The sample comprised peripheral blood. The source is a woman between 40 and 55 years old who had recovered from COVID-19.

The CDR3 DNA reads TGTGCCAGCTCACCGGGGGAGGCGGAGACCCAGTACTTC. Protein: CASSPGEAETQYF. V usage is TRBV18 and J usage is TRBJ2-5; D may be TRBD2 (6 bases). CDR1 is KGHSH and CDR2 is LQKENI in the germline V gene. Trimming pared 3 bases from V and 5 bases from J, leaving 10 bases between. This CDR3 is 13 amino acids long.

The V call is TRBV7-3, the J call TRBJ2-2; TRBD1 agrees at 8 bases. Trimming cost V 2 bases and J 1 base; bases outside gene matches: 6. The germline gives CDR1 SGHTA, CDR2 FQGTGA. The CDR3 extends over 17 amino acids. Written as DNA, the CDR3 is TGTGCCAGCAGCTTAGCTGCCGGGACAGGGAACACCGGGGAGCTGTTTTTT. Translated: CASSLAAGTGNTGELFF. The full variable domain, with the rest looked up from reference TRBV7-3 and TRBJ2-2, is GAGVSQTPSNKVTEKGKYVELRCDPISGHTALYWYRQSLGQGPEFLIYFQGTGAADDSGLPNDRFFAVRPEGSVSTLKIQRTERGDSAVYLCASSLAAGTGNTGELFFGEGSRLTVL.

The V and J genes are TRBV21-1 and TRBJ1-1; the table's D call of TRBD1 was not tested on the DNA. TRBV21-1 is given as a pseudogene. This CDR3 comprises 14 residues. Here the CDR3 reads CASSKWTGGLFAFF. In DNA, the CDR3 is TGTGCCAGCAGCAAATGGACAGGGGGCTTGTTTGCTTTCTTT.

In its sample, this clone was seen a few times. V usage is TRBV2 and J usage is TRBJ2-7; 11 bases align to TRBD2. This CDR3 contains 15 residues. With V trimmed by 5 bases and J by 6 bases, 9 bases remained unmatched. Germline CDR1 SNHLY, CDR2 FYNNEI. In nucleotides, the CDR3 is TGTGCCAGCAGTCCGACTAGCGGGATGATTTTCGAGCAGTACTTC. Protein product: CASSPTSGMIFEQYF.

This clone appeared a few times. The chain is built from TRBV4-2 and TRBJ2-5, with TRBD2 matching over 13 bases. Looked up from germline, CDR1 is LGHNA and CDR2 is YNFKEQ. There are 19 residues in the CDR3. The junction had 14 bases not matched to a gene; V was cut back by 0 bases and J by 7 bases. The CDR3 DNA sequence: TGTGCCAGCAGCCAAGATATACTAGCGGGAGGGGAGGCGGGAACGACCCAGTACTTC. Translating gives CASSQDILAGGEAGTTQYF.

This clone came up once. This sequence joins TRBV4-3 and TRBJ1-4; 9 nucleotides line up with TRBD1. V shed 1 base and J 8 bases; nucleotides not matched to a gene: 5. Germline lookup yields CDR1 LGHNA and CDR2 YSLEER. The CDR3 is 15 residues long. CDR3 sequence: CASSQAGTGKEKLFF. As DNA, the CDR3 is TGCGCCAGCAGCCAAGCTGGGACAGGGAAGGAAAAACTGTTTTTT.

The chain is built from TRBV19 and TRBJ1-5; 8 nucleotides line up with TRBD1. This CDR3 is built from 15 residues. The V and J ends lost 2 bases and 5 bases, in that order; junction bases with no gene match: 5. CDR1 LNHDA and CDR2 SQIVND come from the germline V gene (reference sequence). The CDR3 spells CASSIYGTGHQPQHF. The CDR3 DNA is TGTGCCAGTAGTATATATGGGACAGGACATCAGCCCCAGCATTTT.

The V gene is TRBV3-1 (or the pseudogene TRBV3-2), the J gene TRBJ2-1; D might be TRBD2 (5 bases). V was cut by 2 bases and J by 8 bases, with 13 bases left in between. Germline V gene data show CDR1 as LGHDT and CDR2 as YNNKEL (reference sequence). The CDR3 totals 14 residues. The CDR3 region is CASSQLYGMHEQFF. For the CDR3, the DNA is TGTGCCAGCAGCCAACTTTACGGGATGCATGAGCAGTTCTTC.

In its sample, this clone was seen once. This chain joins TRBV14 and TRBJ1-3; TRBD1 matches at 7 bases. Germline V gene sequence: CDR1 SGHDN, CDR2 FVKESK. Trimming took 5 bases from V and 0 from J; bases not matched to a gene: 4. The CDR3 has 15 amino acids. The CDR3 nucleotides read TGTGCCAGCAGCTCCGACAGGGCCTCTGGAAACACCATATATTTT. Encoded protein: CASSSDRASGNTIYF.

The J gene is TRBJ1-2, the V gene TRBV6-2 or TRBV6-3; maybe TRBD1 (6 bases). V was clipped by 0 bases and J by 2 bases, with 7 bases between them. This CDR3 has 14 amino acids. CDR1 is MNHEY and CDR2 is SVGEGT in the germline V gene. In DNA form, the CDR3 reads TGTGCCAGCAGTTACTCCAGGGGAAACTATGGCTACACCTTC. It encodes CASSYSRGNYGYTF.

V is TRBV27 and J is TRBJ2-4, with TRBD2 identical over 12 bases. Germline CDR1 reads MNHEY; CDR2 reads SMNVEV (reference sequence). The CDR3 spans 16 residues. The V segment lost 6 bases and the J segment 0 bases; nucleotides outside the gene matches: 3. DNA of the CDR3: TGTGCCAGCAGGTCTAGCGGGGGGGTAGCCAAAAACATTCAGTACTTC. This translates into CASRSSGGVAKNIQYF.

The chain is built from TRBV3-1 (or the pseudogene TRBV3-2) and TRBJ2-3; 8 bases match TRBD2. Germline V gene data show CDR1 as LGHDT and CDR2 as YNNKEL (reference sequence). The CDR3 consists of 15 residues. V dropped 6 bases and J dropped 5; count of bases not matched to a gene: 10. The DNA of the CDR3 is TGTGCCAGCAGTCCTTCGGCGGGAGGAATAGATACGCAGTATTTT. Translation gives CASSPSAGGIDTQYF.

This clone was seen a handful of times. The V call is TRBV11-2, the J call TRBJ2-5, with 7 positions matching TRBD2. The CDR3 totals 18 residues. The junction had 19 bases not matched to a gene; V was cut back by 5 bases and J by 4 bases. Per germline, CDR1 SGHAT and CDR2 FQNNGV. In DNA form, the CDR3 reads TGTGCCAGCAGCCCTCCGAGGGCGGGAGTGGGCTTGGGAGAGACCCAGTACTTC. Its translation: CASSPPRAGVGLGETQYF.

The genes are TRBV11-1 and TRBJ1-1, with no clear D. This CDR3 contains 14 residues. In germline, CDR1 is SGHAT, CDR2 FQDESV (reference sequence). Trimming left V 0 bases short and J 5 bases short, with 10 bases between. CDR3: CASSLAWGGTEAFF. CDR3 coding DNA: TGTGCCAGCAGCTTAGCGTGGGGAGGAACTGAAGCTTTCTTT.

CDR3 sequence: CASSQTGVEGNTIYF. The CDR3 DNA reads TGCGCCAGCAGCCAGACAGGGGTGGAAGGAAACACCATATATTTT. The V gene is TRBV4-1, the J gene TRBJ1-3, with 8 bases identical to TRBD1. CDR3 length: 15 residues. The V segment lost 3 bases and the J segment 4 bases; nucleotides outside the gene matches: 5. Germline assignment: CDR1 MGHRA and CDR2 YSYEKL.